These 22 T cell receptor beta chains originate from one sample sequenced in a study of control samples from healthy donors and cancer patients (dated by TCRdb to about 2020). Library prep was done by the immunoSEQ multiplex PCR assay. TCRdb stores this immuneACCESS table with in-frame sequences only. Part of the clones is absent; in the studies checked, under half of the shortfall reflects unresolved V genes, and no reason is known for the rest. In all, the sample holds 150,000 to 200,000 clones, and roughly 88% of those were seen once. The ten largest account for about 1.8% of the sample. Sequenced material: blood. These receptors originate from a man aged 18 to 29 in good health.

The sample holds one count of this clone. This chain joins TRBV5-4 and TRBJ1-3; D is unclear. Trimming stripped 0 bases from V and 3 bases from J, with 13 bases between. Per the germline V gene, CDR1 is SGHNT and CDR2 is YYREEE (reference sequence). This CDR3 has 16 residues. The CDR3 spells CASSLASSGGGNTIYF. CDR3 nucleotide sequence: TGTGCCAGCAGCTTGGCGTCATCGGGAGGTGGAAACACCATATATTTT.

The V gene is TRBV3-1 (or the pseudogene TRBV3-2), the J gene TRBJ2-1; D tentatively reads TRBD1 or TRBD2 (5 bases each). Per germline, CDR1 LGHDT and CDR2 YNNKEL (reference sequence). The germline V and J ends were trimmed by 10 bases and 5 bases, with 18 bases remaining between them. This CDR3 has 14 amino acids. The CDR3 region is CATQARGSDNEQFF. The CDR3 DNA reads as TGTGCCACTCAGGCGAGGGGTAGCGACAATGAGCAGTTCTTC.

The chain employs TRBV19 and TRBJ2-6, with D unclear. V shed 3 bases and J shed 4 bases, with 16 bases lying between them. Germline values: CDR1 LNHDA, CDR2 SQIVND (reference sequence). CDR3 length equals 17 residues. CDR3 coding DNA: TGTGCCAGTAGTATTAAGGCAGGCTCTGGAGGGGCCAACGTCCTGACTTTC. Protein: CASSIKAGSGGANVLTF.

The CDR3 DNA sequence: TGTGCCAGCACCCCCCCGGGGCTTGTCGGCTACACCTTC. It codes for CASTPPGLVGYTF. The chain is built from TRBV28 and TRBJ1-2; D is possibly TRBD1 (5 bases). The CDR3 runs to 13 residues. Per germline, CDR1 MDHEN and CDR2 SYDVKM. Trimming left V 7 bases short and J 8 bases short, with 17 bases between.

V is TRBV9 and J is TRBJ2-3; 13 bases fit TRBD2. With 2 bases clipped from V and 4 bases from J, the junction kept 1 base outside the gene matches. Looked up from germline, CDR1 is SGDLS and CDR2 is YYNGEE. The CDR3 sequence is 15 residues long. CDR3 DNA: TGTGCCAGCAGCGTCGGACTAGCGGGGGCAGATACGCAGTATTTT. It translates to CASSVGLAGADTQYF. The full variable domain, its missing parts supplied by reference TRBV9 and TRBJ2-3, is DSGVTQTPKHLITATGQRVTLRCSPRSGDLSVYWYQQSLDQGLQFLIQYYNGEERAKGNILERFSAQQFPDLHSELNLSSLELGDSALYFCASSVGLAGADTQYFGPGTRLTVL.

The rearrangement links TRBV5-1 to TRBJ1-3, with TRBD1 as a possible D gene (6 bases). CDR1 and CDR2 (germline): SGHRS, YFSETQ. CDR3 length: 15 residues. The V end lost 1 base, the J end lost 4 bases, and 12 bases lay between the germline ends. CDR3 sequence: CASSLNPGEGNTIYF. The DNA of the CDR3 is TGCGCCAGCAGCTTGAATCCAGGGGAAGGAAACACCATATATTTT.

Written as DNA, the CDR3 is TGTGCCAGCAGCCAAGTTGCGGGGGGCTTGTACAATGAGCAGTTCTTC. This encodes CASSQVAGGLYNEQFF. V and J are TRBV3-1 (or the pseudogene TRBV3-2) and TRBJ2-1, with 8 bases that match TRBD2. The CDR3 runs to 16 residues. Per the germline V gene, CDR1 is LGHDT and CDR2 is YNNKEL (reference sequence). The ends lost 1 base at V and 4 bases at J; junction bases unmatched: 6.

A single count supports this clone. This chain joins TRBV6-5 and TRBJ1-2, with 8 bases aligning to TRBD1. The CDR3 extends over 15 amino acids. Germline loops: CDR1 MNHEY, CDR2 SVGAGI. Germline trimming cut 7 bases from V and 2 bases from J; bases unmatched to any gene: 9. The CDR3 region has the DNA TGTGCCAGCATCATCGCGGGGACAGGCAACTATGGCTACACCTTC. It codes for CASIIAGTGNYGYTF.

The gene calls are TRBV4-3 and TRBJ1-2, with TRBD1 matching 8 bases. Germline CDR1 LGHNA, CDR2 YSLEER. The CDR3 consists of 16 residues. V shed 4 bases, J shed 3 bases, and the junction held 10 bases outside the gene matches. The CDR3 spells CASSPSPQGADYGYTF. CDR3 nucleotide sequence: TGCGCCAGCAGCCCCAGCCCGCAGGGGGCGGACTATGGCTACACCTTC.

The gene calls are TRBV28 and TRBJ1-1, with a tentative D call TRBD1 (6 bases). Trimming removed 6 bases from V and 1 base from J, with 12 bases in between. The CDR3 loop spans 14 amino acids. CDR1 and CDR2 (germline): MDHEN, SYDVKM. This CDR3 reads CASSSPGQNTEAFF. In nucleotides, the CDR3 is TGTGCCAGCAGCTCACCGGGACAGAACACTGAAGCTTTCTTT.

The V call is TRBV15, the J call TRBJ2-5; D gene ambiguous. V shed 4 bases and J shed 3 bases, with 15 bases lying between them. The length of the CDR3 is 15 residues. Germline lookup yields CDR1 LNHNV and CDR2 YYDKDF (reference sequence). In nucleotides, the CDR3 is TGTGCCACCAGCAATGAGTGGCTGGAGAAAGAGACCCAGTACTTC. Encoded protein: CATSNEWLEKETQYF. Based on the CDR3 plus reference TRBV15 and TRBJ2-5, the full variable domain is DAMVIQNPRYQVTQFGKPVTLSCSQTLNHNVMYWYQQKSSQAPKLLFHYYDKDFNNEADTPDNFQSRRPNTSFCFLDIRSPGLGDTAMYLCATSNEWLEKETQYFGPGTRLLVL.

The rearrangement joins TRBV28 to TRBJ2-7; the D is unclear. In germline, CDR1 is MDHEN, CDR2 SYDVKM. V shed 3 bases and J shed 5 bases, with 5 bases lying between them. The CDR3 has 11 residues. CDR3 coding DNA: TGTGCCAGCAGTTTGCTTAACGAGCAGTACTTC. It codes for CASSLLNEQYF.

The J gene is TRBJ2-3, the V gene TRBV30, with D hard to call. The CDR3 totals 16 residues. Per germline, CDR1 GTSNPN and CDR2 SVGIG (reference sequence). The V end was cut by 2 bases, the J end by 0 bases, with 15 bases between. The DNA of the CDR3 is TGTGCCTGGAGTAATATCGACTCCACTAGCACAGATACGCAGTATTTT. Protein: CAWSNIDSTSTDTQYF.

The rearrangement links TRBV29-1 to TRBJ1-1, with D possibly being TRBD1 (5 bases). The CDR3 is 13 residues long. Trimming took 3 bases from V and 1 from J, leaving 9 bases between them. Germline V lookup: CDR1 SQVTM, CDR2 ANQGSEA. This CDR3 reads CSVDRAGNTEAFF. CDR3 coding DNA: TGCAGCGTTGACAGGGCGGGGAACACTGAAGCTTTCTTT.

The chain uses TRBV4-2 and TRBJ2-7; 11 nucleotides agree with TRBD2. Trimming took 4 bases from V and 0 from J; bases not matched to a gene: 11. This CDR3 contains 18 residues. Germline V gene data show CDR1 as LGHNA and CDR2 as YNFKEQ. The CDR3 coding sequence is TGTGCCAGCAGCCCGACGACTAGCGGGGAATCCATCTCCTACGAGCAGTACTTC. Translation gives CASSPTTSGESISYEQYF.

The chain joins TRBV4-2 to TRBJ2-1; TRBD2 matches 11 bases. The V gene end was trimmed by 3 bases and the J gene end by 0 bases; junction bases not matched to a gene: 4. The CDR3 spans 17 residues. CDR1 is LGHNA, CDR2 YNFKEQ, per germline. The CDR3 bases are TGTGCCAGCAGCCACGTTCTAGCGGGGGGCTCCTACAATGAGCAGTTCTTC. This sequence encodes CASSHVLAGGSYNEQFF.

In its sample, this clone was seen a few times. The CDR3 nucleotides read TGTGCCAGCAGCCAAATCGGGGACAATCAGCCCCAGCATTTT. Translating gives CASSQIGDNQPQHF. This chain connects TRBV4-2 to TRBJ1-5; D is unresolved. V was trimmed by 2 bases and J by 3 bases, leaving 8 bases between them. Germline V gene lookup returns CDR1 LGHNA and CDR2 YNFKEQ. The CDR3 runs to 14 residues.

The CDR3 DNA is TGCAGCGTTGCCGACAGGGCTAAGGGTGGAAACACCATATATTTT. Amino acid sequence: CSVADRAKGGNTIYF. The chain carries TRBV29-1 and TRBJ1-3, with TRBD1 matching 7 bases. Unmatched junction bases numbered 9, after V lost 4 bases and J lost 3 bases. This CDR3 contains 15 residues. Germline CDR1 SQVTM, CDR2 ANQGSEA.

This chain joins TRBV14 and TRBJ1-4; no definite D call. The ends were cut back, 4 bases at V and 4 bases at J, with 10 bases in the middle. The CDR3 is made up of 14 amino acids. CDR1 and CDR2 (germline): SGHDN, FVKESK. The DNA for the CDR3 is TGTGCCAGCAGCCTGACACACATTAATGAAAAACTGTTTTTT. Protein: CASSLTHINEKLFF.

J is TRBJ2-1 and V is TRBV11-2; perhaps TRBD2 as D (6 bases). The CDR3 loop spans 15 amino acids. Germline lookup yields CDR1 SGHAT and CDR2 FQNNGV. Trimming cost V 3 bases and J 12 bases, with 21 bases left between them. CDR3 sequence: CASSFGGHVGSPQFF. For the CDR3, the DNA is TGTGCCAGCAGCTTCGGAGGGCACGTTGGGTCCCCGCAGTTCTTC.

This clone was counted only a few times. The gene calls are TRBV13 and TRBJ2-5; D is ambiguous. With 0 bases removed from V and 2 bases from J, the gap between germline ends came to 13 bases. CDR3 length: 16 residues. Looked up from germline, CDR1 is PRHDT and CDR2 is FYEKMQ (reference sequence). The chain's CDR3 is CASSLGLRAVQETQYF. DNA of the CDR3: TGTGCCAGCAGCTTAGGCCTAAGGGCTGTTCAAGAGACCCAGTACTTC.

The genes are TRBV7-2 and TRBJ2-2, with 10 bases lining up with TRBD2. The V gene's germline CDR1 is SGHTA and CDR2 FQGNSA. Trimming cost V 3 bases and J 2 bases; bases outside gene matches: 6. The CDR3 is 17 residues long. The CDR3 here is CASSFSSGGSNTGELFF. The CDR3 DNA follows: TGTGCCAGCAGCTTTTCTAGCGGGGGTTCTAACACCGGGGAGCTGTTTTTT.